This T cell receptor beta chain was identified in a study of T cell repertoires in cytomegalovirus infection. This clonotype has a single count. TCRdb ran MiXCR on the reads and lists one entry per CDR3 protein. This sample has some 400,000 distinct CDR3 sequences, with approximately 31% found just once. This CDR3 is built from 12 residues. Germline V CDR1 and CDR2: MDHEN, SYDVKM. The V end lost 6 bases, the J end lost 8 bases, and 13 bases lay between the germline ends. V usage is TRBV28 and J usage is TRBJ1-2; D is ambiguous. Sequencing was carried out using PBMCs. The TCR was taken from a human donor in good health (CMV status not recorded). Some clones in this sample may be carry-over from other donors' samples. The CDR3 DNA reads as TGTGCCAGCAGCTCGCTACTGGAGGGCTACACCTTC. Translated: CASSSLLEGYTF.